The present T cell receptor (beta chain) was sequenced within a study of blood T cell repertoires in COVID-19. Authors' analysis steps: Amplification of reference gene primers was used by the study to estimate nucleated cell counts. TCRdb's copy holds only in-frame clones and misses some; the assay was immunoSEQ multiplex PCR. The V and J calls and clone size come from that table; D and trimming were worked out from the DNA. The sample consists of 450,000 or so clones, 85% to 90% of them appearing once. V lost 5 bases and J lost 5; bases outside the gene matches: 9. Germline CDR1 SEHNR, CDR2 FQNEAQ (reference sequence). The CDR3 length is 16 residues. Enrolled during active infection, Seattle patients were then followed longitudinally.

The genes are TRBV7-9 and TRBJ2-1; 10 bases are a match to TRBD2. The source material was peripheral blood. This sequence was found in a man aged 18 to 35 with COVID-19, enrolled during active disease. The CDR3 DNA reads as TGTGCCAGCAGCACCTTAGCGGGGGGTGCCCACAATGAGCAGTTCTTC. This translates into CASSTLAGGAHNEQFF.